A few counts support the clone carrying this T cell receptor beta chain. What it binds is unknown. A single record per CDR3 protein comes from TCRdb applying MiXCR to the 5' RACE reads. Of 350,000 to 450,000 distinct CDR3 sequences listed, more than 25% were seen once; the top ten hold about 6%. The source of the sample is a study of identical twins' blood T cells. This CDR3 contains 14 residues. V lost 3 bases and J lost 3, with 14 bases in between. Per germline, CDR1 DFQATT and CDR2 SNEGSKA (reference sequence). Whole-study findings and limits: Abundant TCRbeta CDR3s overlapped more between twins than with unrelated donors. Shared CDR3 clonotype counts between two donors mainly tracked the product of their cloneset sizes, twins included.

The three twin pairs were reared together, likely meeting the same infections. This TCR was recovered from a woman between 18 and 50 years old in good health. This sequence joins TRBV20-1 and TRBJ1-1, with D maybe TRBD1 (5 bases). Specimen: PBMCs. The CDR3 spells CSASPQGWDTEAFF. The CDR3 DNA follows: TGCAGTGCTAGCCCCCAGGGATGGGACACTGAAGCTTTCTTT.